These 9 T cell receptor beta chains originate from one sample sequenced in a study of cytomegalovirus exposure and HLA in healthy donors. A multiplex PCR was run with 60 Vbeta primers and 13 Jbeta primers. Method: immunoSEQ multiplex PCR; TCRdb's copy keeps in-frame clones and lacks some. The sample lists a few hundred thousand clones, about 93% occurring once. The sequencing sample was made of PBMCs. Receptors were obtained from a girl aged 2 to 9 in good health and CMV-seronegative.

The chain has TRBV6-1 and TRBJ2-1, with 15 positions matching TRBD2. CDR1 and CDR2 from the germline V gene are MNHNS and SASEGT. This CDR3 spans 15 amino acids. The junction had 5 bases not matched to a gene; V was cut back by 6 bases and J by 8 bases. The CDR3 sequence is CASRQGLAGGYEQFF. The DNA for the CDR3 is TGTGCCAGCAGACAGGGACTAGCGGGAGGCTATGAGCAGTTCTTC.

The chain links TRBV27 to TRBJ1-2, with TRBD1 as a possible D gene (6 bases). V lost 8 bases, J lost 1 base, and 17 bases lay in between. This CDR3 contains 15 residues. Germline V gives CDR1 MNHEY, CDR2 SMNVEV (reference sequence). The CDR3 coding sequence is TGTGCCAGCCGAACCCGGGACAATCTTAACTATGGCTACACCTTC. Amino acid sequence: CASRTRDNLNYGYTF.

This chain uses TRBV6-1 with TRBJ1-5, with D uncertain. V was trimmed by 3 bases and J by 0 bases, leaving 9 bases between them. The CDR3 runs 15 residues. CDR1 MNHNS and CDR2 SASEGT come from the germline V gene. CDR3 sequence reads: CASSDATHSNQPQHF. In nucleotides, the CDR3 is TGTGCCAGCAGTGACGCCACTCATAGCAATCAGCCCCAGCATTTT.

The chain is built from TRBV20-1 and TRBJ2-7, with D possibly matching TRBD1 (6 bases). Between the trimmed V and J ends, which lost 1 base and 6 bases, there was a span of 7 bases. From germline, CDR1 is DFQATT and CDR2 SNEGSKA (reference sequence). This CDR3 region has 11 residues. CDR3: CSARVGAEQYF. CDR3 sequence (DNA): TGCAGTGCTAGAGTGGGGGCCGAGCAGTACTTC.

The genes are TRBV28 and TRBJ2-7, with D possibly being TRBD2 (6 bases). V lost 8 bases to trimming and J lost 0 bases, with 14 bases between them. The CDR3 contains 14 residues. The germline CDR1 and CDR2 sequences are MDHEN and SYDVKM. In DNA, the CDR3 is TGTGCCAGCTCCCCAGGGACTTTCTCCTACGAGCAGTACTTC. Residues: CASSPGTFSYEQYF.

The chain uses TRBV5-4 and TRBJ2-7; tentatively, D is TRBD2 (6 bases). This CDR3 is built from 13 residues. V was pared by 4 bases and J by 1 base, with 9 bases between. Germline-derived CDR1 and CDR2 are SGHNT and YYREEE (reference sequence). The DNA for the CDR3 is TGTGCCAGCAGCCCAGGGAGGTCCTACGAGCAGTACTTC. This encodes CASSPGRSYEQYF. The complete variable domain, with remaining parts taken from reference TRBV5-4 and TRBJ2-7, reads ETGVTQSPTHLIKTRGQQVTLRCSSQSGHNTVSWYQQALGQGPQFIFQYYREEENGRGNFPPRFSGLQFPNYSSELNVNALELDDSALYLCASSPGRSYEQYFGPGTRLTVT.

The V call is TRBV6-1, the J call TRBJ2-5, with 7 bases lining up with TRBD1. The CDR3 runs to 14 residues. The V gene's germline CDR1 is MNHNS and CDR2 SASEGT. V was pared by 6 bases and J by 4 bases, with 8 bases of the junction left unmatched. CDR3 amino acids: CASRVITGAETQYF. For the CDR3, the DNA is TGTGCCAGCAGGGTAATTACAGGGGCAGAGACCCAGTACTTC.

The V and J genes are TRBV27 and TRBJ1-2; D may be TRBD1 (5 bases). The CDR3 extends over 14 amino acids. The V gene lost 3 bases and the J gene lost 5 bases, with 13 bases spanning the gap. Germline V lookup: CDR1 MNHEY, CDR2 SMNVEV (reference sequence). The CDR3 region has the DNA TGTGCCAGCAGTTTCTCGGGGGTTGGGTATGGCTACACCTTC. Amino acid sequence: CASSFSGVGYGYTF.

The V call is TRBV6-5, the J call TRBJ2-3; 7 positions match TRBD2. This CDR3 is built from 15 residues. Unmatched junction bases numbered 7, after V lost 3 bases and J lost 4 bases. From germline, CDR1 is MNHEY and CDR2 SVGAGI. CDR3 residues: CASSYGSGEADTQYF. In DNA form, the CDR3 reads TGTGCCAGCAGTTATGGAAGCGGGGAGGCAGATACGCAGTATTTT.